This TCR beta chain appears in the sequencing data of a study of OX40 agonist ivuxolimab in advanced cancers. Findings and limits, study-wide: Certain nonresponders additionally had low normalized T-cell clonal expansion.

Profiled with immunoSEQ multiplex PCR; TCRdb holds only in-frame clones, not every one. The sample contains about 75,000 clones, around 90% of which appear only once. As for this clone: Its antigen remains unidentified.

The receptor's source is an adult with an advanced solid tumor such as melanoma, head and neck, liver or kidney cancer. Material: CD4+ or CD8+ T cells sorted from blood, obtained in a trial of the OX40 agonist ivuxolimab.

The CDR3 sequence is CAWSGSGLSSYNEQFF. DNA of the CDR3: TGTGCCTGGAGTGGGAGCGGCCTAAGCTCCTACAATGAGCAGTTCTTC. The chain recombines TRBV30 with TRBJ2-1, with D possibly being TRBD2 (5 bases). The germline gives CDR1 GTSNPN, CDR2 SVGIG (reference sequence). Trimming took off 1 base at V and 0 bases at J, with 13 bases between the two ends. The CDR3 has 16 amino acids.